The rows below give T cell receptor beta chains drawn from one sample of a study of shared clonotypes between healthy human individuals. The method was immunoSEQ multiplex PCR; TCRdb's version includes in-frame clones alone and lacks a portion of them. The profile shows about 490,000 clones, about 85% of them singletons. What was sequenced was PBMCs. The receptors derive from a woman aged 40 to 50 in good health. Some clones in this sample may be carry-over from other donors' samples. The CDR3 runs from the conserved cysteine through the conserved F or W. Each record gives: V gene, D gene, clone size, J gene, CDR3 protein, CDR3 DNA. The D gene is left open where the match is weak. Some rows mark clone size as missing; the rest say once, few, many or name a class of expanded clone.

v_gene: TRBV18; d_gene: -; abundance: -; j_gene: TRBJ2-7; CDR3aa: CASSPRDSRREQYF; CDR3nt: TGTGCCAGCTCACCAAGGGACTCCAGAAGGGAGCAGTACTTC
v_gene: TRBV2; d_gene: TRBD2; abundance: -; j_gene: TRBJ2-3; CDR3aa: CATAGGPSSDTQYF; CDR3nt: TGTGCCACAGCGGGAGGGCCTAGCTCAGATACGCAGTATTTT
v_gene: TRBV7-9; d_gene: TRBD1; abundance: -; j_gene: TRBJ2-1; CDR3aa: CASSRTGTGIKNEQFF; CDR3nt: TGTGCCAGCAGCCGAACCGGGACAGGGATTAAGAATGAGCAGTTCTTC
v_gene: TRBV6-5; d_gene: -; abundance: -; j_gene: TRBJ2-7; CDR3aa: CASSPGVRWYF; CDR3nt: TGTGCCAGCAGTCCCGGAGTTAGGTGGTACTTC
v_gene: TRBV28; d_gene: -; abundance: few; j_gene: TRBJ2-2; CDR3aa: CASNSPPEGEGELFF; CDR3nt: TGTGCCAGTAACTCTCCCCCGGAGGGGGAGGGGGAGCTGTTTTTT
v_gene: TRBV9; d_gene: -; abundance: once; j_gene: TRBJ1-1; CDR3aa: CASSVGTEGGTEAFF; CDR3nt: TGTGCCAGCAGCGTAGGGACGGAGGGAGGGACTGAAGCTTTCTTT
v_gene: TRBV2; d_gene: TRBD1; abundance: -; j_gene: TRBJ2-1; CDR3aa: CASSPNRDRGLGFF; CDR3nt: TGTGCCAGCAGTCCCAACCGGGACAGGGGTCTTGGGTTCTTC
v_gene: TRBV19; d_gene: -; abundance: -; j_gene: TRBJ2-2; CDR3aa: CASNSRVGTGELFF; CDR3nt: TGTGCCAGTAATAGCAGGGTCGGGACCGGGGAGCTGTTTTTT
v_gene: TRBV18; d_gene: -; abundance: few; j_gene: TRBJ1-1; CDR3aa: CASSPPTLNTEAFF; CDR3nt: TGTGCCAGCTCACCGCCGACATTGAACACTGAAGCTTTCTTT
v_gene: TRBV11-3; d_gene: TRBD1; abundance: -; j_gene: TRBJ2-1; CDR3aa: CASSSGQGLLLNNEQFF; CDR3nt: TGTGCCAGCAGCTCCGGACAGGGGCTGTTGCTGAACAATGAGCAGTTCTTC
v_gene: TRBV25-1; d_gene: -; abundance: -; j_gene: TRBJ1-3; CDR3aa: CASSESGRPFSGNTIYF; CDR3nt: TGTGCCAGCAGTGAATCGGGGCGGCCATTCTCTGGAAACACCATATATTTT
v_gene: TRBV10-2; d_gene: -; abundance: -; j_gene: TRBJ2-1; CDR3aa: CASRRGGDEQFF; CDR3nt: TGCGCCAGCAGGAGAGGTGGGGATGAGCAGTTCTTC
v_gene: TRBV20-1; d_gene: -; abundance: -; j_gene: TRBJ1-1; CDR3aa: CSAAGATEAFF; CDR3nt: TGCAGTGCTGCAGGGGCCACTGAAGCTTTCTTT
v_gene: TRBV4-1; d_gene: TRBD1; abundance: -; j_gene: TRBJ2-2; CDR3aa: CASSQEDRAAGELFF; CDR3nt: TGCGCCAGCAGCCAAGAGGACAGGGCGGCCGGGGAGCTGTTTTTT
v_gene: TRBV5-8; d_gene: TRBD2; abundance: -; j_gene: TRBJ2-1; CDR3aa: CASSKGLAGAYNEQFF; CDR3nt: TGTGCCAGCAGCAAGGGACTAGCGGGAGCCTACAATGAGCAGTTCTTC
v_gene: TRBV7-3; d_gene: -; abundance: -; j_gene: TRBJ2-1; CDR3aa: CASSTDRSSYNEQFF; CDR3nt: TGTGCCAGCAGCACCGACCGAAGCTCCTACAATGAGCAGTTCTTC
v_gene: TRBV6-6; d_gene: -; abundance: -; j_gene: TRBJ2-5; CDR3aa: CASSPSPGTQYF; CDR3nt: TGTGCCAGCAGCCCGTCGCCGGGTACCCAGTACTTC
v_gene: TRBV19; d_gene: -; abundance: once; j_gene: TRBJ1-2; CDR3aa: CASVRGHLLNNYGYTF; CDR3nt: TGTGCCAGTGTGCGGGGACACCTCCTCAATAACTATGGCTACACCTTC
v_gene: TRBV9; d_gene: -; abundance: -; j_gene: TRBJ1-1; CDR3aa: CASSAQTWDTEAFF; CDR3nt: TGTGCCAGCAGCGCTCAGACATGGGACACTGAAGCTTTCTTT
v_gene: TRBV5-1; d_gene: TRBD2; abundance: -; j_gene: TRBJ2-7; CDR3aa: CASSQRTSGPEQYF; CDR3nt: TGCGCCAGCAGCCAACGGACTAGCGGGCCCGAGCAGTACTTC
v_gene: TRBV7-3; d_gene: -; abundance: -; j_gene: TRBJ2-1; CDR3aa: CASSLGSSNEQFF; CDR3nt: TGTGCCAGCAGCTTAGGTTCTTCAAATGAGCAGTTCTTC
v_gene: TRBV18; d_gene: TRBD1; abundance: -; j_gene: TRBJ2-7; CDR3aa: CASSSGQGPYEQYF; CDR3nt: TGTGCCAGCTCATCGGGACAGGGTCCCTACGAGCAGTACTTC